This T cell receptor beta chain was captured by sequencing in a study of OX40 agonist ivuxolimab in advanced cancers. Overall study: Patients received ivuxolimab, an intravenous treatment, every 2 weeks at 0.01 to 10 mg/kg. Patients with prior anti-PD-1, anti-PD-L1 or anti-CTLA-4 therapy were eligible; 40% had some.

This CDR3 is 15 amino acids long. Germline CDR1 and CDR2: MNHEY and SMNVEV (reference sequence). The V end lost 7 bases, the J end lost 3 bases, and 17 bases lay between the germline ends. Here immunoSEQ multiplex PCR was the method, and the copy in TCRdb shows in-frame clones only, minus some. The repertoire includes 30,000 to 45,000 clones, just under 80% of them detected once, and 13% sits in the top ten. Blood sampling was done at baseline, cycle 4 day 1, and cycle 7 day 1. Sequencing was performed on CD4+ or CD8+ T cells sorted from blood, taken in a trial of the OX40 agonist ivuxolimab. The chain employs TRBV27 and TRBJ2-3; tentative D call: TRBD1 (5 bases). This receptor was identified in an adult with an advanced solid tumor such as melanoma, head and neck, liver or kidney cancer. CDR3 in amino acids: CASKGRVGLTDTQYF. Here the CDR3 DNA reads TGTGCCAGCAAAGGCAGGGTGGGCCTTACAGATACGCAGTATTTT.